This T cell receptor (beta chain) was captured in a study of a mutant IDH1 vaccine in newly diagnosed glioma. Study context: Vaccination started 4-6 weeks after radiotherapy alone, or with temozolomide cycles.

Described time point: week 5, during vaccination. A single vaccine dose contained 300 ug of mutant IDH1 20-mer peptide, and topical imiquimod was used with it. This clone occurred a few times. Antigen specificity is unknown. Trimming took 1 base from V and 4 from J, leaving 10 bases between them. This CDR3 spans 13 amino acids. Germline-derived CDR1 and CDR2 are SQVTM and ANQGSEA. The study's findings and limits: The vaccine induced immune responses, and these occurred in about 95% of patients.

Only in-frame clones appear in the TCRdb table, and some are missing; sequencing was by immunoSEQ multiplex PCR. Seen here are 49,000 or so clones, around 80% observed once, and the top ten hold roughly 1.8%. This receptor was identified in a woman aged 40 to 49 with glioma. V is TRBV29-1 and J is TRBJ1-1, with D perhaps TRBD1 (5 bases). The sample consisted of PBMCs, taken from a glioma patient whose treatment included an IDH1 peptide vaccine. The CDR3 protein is CSVEGTGSTEAFF. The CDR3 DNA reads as TGCAGCGTTGAAGGAACAGGAAGCACTGAAGCTTTCTTT.